This TCR beta chain originates from a study of shared clonotypes between healthy human individuals. Germline CDR1 and CDR2: SEHNR and FQNEAQ (reference sequence). V dropped 4 bases and J dropped 6; count of bases not matched to a gene: 2. This CDR3 is built from 13 residues. Findings and limits, study-wide: Sample collection involved blood only; tissue repertoires are likely different.

In regard to this clone: Its antigen is not known.

Libraries were prepared by immunoSEQ multiplex PCR; TCRdb keeps only in-frame clonotypes and omits some of them. The profile shows millions of clones, roughly 96% of them singletons. The TCR was taken from a man between 18 and 29 years old in good health. The material sequenced was naive CD4+ T cells sorted from blood. This sample's subset: CD45RA+ positively selected. The chain carries TRBV7-9 and TRBJ2-1, with TRBD1 matching over 8 bases. The CDR3 loop is CASSWTGINEQFF. CDR3 sequence (DNA): TGTGCCAGCAGCTGGACAGGGATCAATGAGCAGTTCTTC.